This TCR beta chain was captured in a study of T cells in Graves' hyperthyroidism and ophthalmopathy. It was uncontrolled infection, other autoimmune disease, pregnancy or lactation that excluded patients. For the diagnoses, clinical symptoms, serum thyroxine and TRAb, thyroid ultrasound and orbital computed tomography were used. The length of the CDR3 is 15 residues. Deletions cut 1 base from V and 4 bases from J, with 14 bases between. Germline V gene sequence: CDR1 GTSNPN, CDR2 SVGIG (reference sequence). There were TCR beta CDR3 regions amplified from RNA transcripts. The TCR CDR3 first-round RT-PCR relied on the HTBI primer set. One entry per CDR3 protein, called by TCRdb with MiXCR from the multiplex PCR reads. This sample has over 550,000 distinct CDR3 sequences, with roughly a sixth found just once. In its sample, this clonotype was seen many times. Its antigen is currently unknown. Findings and caveats of the study: Model-based prediction identified ophthalmopathy a median around 6.5 months prior to its onset.

This clonotype originated in a young woman with Graves' hyperthyroidism. The V gene is TRBV30, the J gene TRBJ2-1, with D perhaps TRBD1 (8 bases). The sample comprised blood. Here the CDR3 DNA reads TGTGCCTGGAGTGCCCACAGGGGGGGTTACAATGAGCAGTTCTTC. Its protein is CAWSAHRGGYNEQFF. Full variable domain (remainder filled in from reference TRBV30 and TRBJ2-1): SQTIHQWPATLVQPVGSPLSLECTVEGTSNPNLYWYRQAAGRGLQLLFYSVGIGQISSEVPQNLSASRPQDRQFILSSKKLLLSDSGFYLCAWSAHRGGYNEQFFGPGTRLTVL.